The clone carrying this T cell receptor beta chain turned up a few times. Its target is not known. These data belong to a study of healthy donors' naive CD4 and CD8 T cells. About the research overall: For TCR alpha, new primers spanned all functional IMGT alpha genes. Points from the study as a whole: Most V and J genes were reportedly biased between naive CD4+ and CD8+ cells. Bulk sequencing left alpha and beta chains unpaired.

A linear amplification protocol produced the TCR libraries from 500 ng of total RNA. TCRdb used MiXCR to reprocess the reads, holding one entry per CDR3 protein. The data hold around 180,000 distinct CDR3 sequences, with around 80% observed a single time. CD4+CD8-CD45RO-CD45RA+ cells were naive CD4+; CD8+CD4-CD45RA+CD27bright cells were naive CD8+. V was shortened by 7 bases and J by 6 bases, with 15 bases between the two germline ends. This CDR3 has 12 amino acids. Germline CDR1 and CDR2: SQVTM and ANQGSEA. The chain couples TRBV29-1 to TRBJ1-1, with D possibly being TRBD1 (5 bases). Sequencing was carried out using naive CD4+ and CD8+ T cells sorted from blood, pooled from several donors. The source of this sequence is a pool of human donors in good health; the sample pools cells from several healthy donors. CDR3 region: CSAEGREAEAFF. CDR3 sequence (DNA): TGCAGCGCCGAGGGCAGGGAGGCTGAAGCTTTCTTT.